This record covers a single TCR beta chain. Its antigen is currently unknown. Germline V CDR1 and CDR2: SGHDT, YYEEEE. Trimming cost V 2 bases and J 3 bases; bases outside gene matches: 6. This CDR3 spans 18 amino acids. These data are taken from a study of CD8 T cells in ankylosing spondylitis. TCRdb analysed the 5' RACE reads with MiXCR anew, one entry per CDR3 protein. The sample yields over 400,000 distinct CDR3 sequences, roughly 26% seen once. Study-wide results and caveats: Typical of ankylosing spondylitis blood, it appeared, was a TCR beta motif of about eight highly homologous variants.

The J gene is TRBJ2-1, the V gene TRBV5-6; 15 nucleotides agree with TRBD2. The receptor's source is a male donor with ankylosing spondylitis. The sequenced material came from blood, either unsorted or a sorted T cell fraction (not recorded which). The CDR3 sequence is CASSFGLAGGGLYNEQFF. The CDR3 DNA reads as TGTGCCAGCAGCTTTGGACTAGCGGGAGGGGGGCTCTACAATGAGCAGTTCTTC. Supplemented by reference TRBV5-6 and TRBJ2-1, the full variable domain reads DAGVTQSPTHLIKTRGQQVTLRCSPKSGHDTVSWYQQALGQGPQFIFQYYEEEERQRGNFPDRFSGHQFPNYSSELNVNALLLGDSALYLCASSFGLAGGGLYNEQFFGPGTRLTVL.